The clone carrying this T cell receptor beta chain was seen at least ten times. No antigen is known for it. Each CDR3 protein is one row after TCRdb ran MiXCR on the reads. The table includes some 900,000 distinct CDR3 sequences, over 25% detected once. The source of the sample is a study of T cell repertoires in cytomegalovirus infection. Germline V CDR1 and CDR2: MNHNS, SASEGT. The CDR3 extends over 13 amino acids. With 3 bases removed from V and 3 bases from J, the gap between germline ends came to 9 bases. The V call is TRBV6-1, the J call TRBJ2-7; TRBD1 is a possible D gene (5 bases). Source: cultured CD8+ T cells from PBMCs, taken from culture after CMV antigen stimulation. This sequence originates from a human donor in good health (CMV status not recorded). Some clones in this sample may be carry-over from other donors' samples. CDR3 nucleotides: TGTGCCAGCAGTGAGTCAGGGATCTACGAGCAGTACTTC. This gives the protein CASSESGIYEQYF.